This TCR beta chain emerged from a study of T cell responses to AZD1222 COVID-19 vaccine. Trimming took off 3 bases at V and 0 bases at J, with 6 bases between the two ends. This CDR3 spans 14 amino acids. CDR1 and CDR2 (germline): KGHSH, LQKENI. Profiled with immunoSEQ multiplex PCR; TCRdb holds only in-frame clones, not every one. The profile shows 130,000 or so clones, around nine tenths of them singletons. This rearrangement joins TRBV18 to TRBJ2-1; D unclear. The clonotype comes from an adult in good health. This material consisted of peripheral blood, taken on day 0 of MenACWY control vaccination. CDR3 sequence: CASSPVSSYNEQFF. CDR3 nucleotides: TGTGCCAGCTCACCTGTGAGCTCCTACAATGAGCAGTTCTTC.